This TCR beta chain was recorded in a study of blood T cell repertoires in COVID-19. Study-level background: Nucleic acid was either cDNA or gDNA, and it came from T cells, B-cell-depleted T cells, or PBMCs.

Profiling relied on immunoSEQ multiplex PCR, and the TCRdb table lists in-frame clones only, not all of them. Counted here are 140,000 or so clones, 60% to 85% occurring once; the ten biggest clones make up around 8.7%. In germline, CDR1 is LGHDT, CDR2 YNNKEL (reference sequence). The ends lost 3 bases at V and 2 bases at J; junction bases unmatched: 6. The CDR3 runs 16 residues. Sample: peripheral blood. The source of this sequence is a man in his fifties with active or convalescent COVID-19. J is TRBJ2-5 and V is TRBV3-1 (or the pseudogene TRBV3-2); 10 positions agree with TRBD2. DNA of the CDR3: TGTGCCAGCAGCCAGTCCCTACTAGCGGGACAAGAGACCCAGTACTTC. This encodes CASSQSLLAGQETQYF.